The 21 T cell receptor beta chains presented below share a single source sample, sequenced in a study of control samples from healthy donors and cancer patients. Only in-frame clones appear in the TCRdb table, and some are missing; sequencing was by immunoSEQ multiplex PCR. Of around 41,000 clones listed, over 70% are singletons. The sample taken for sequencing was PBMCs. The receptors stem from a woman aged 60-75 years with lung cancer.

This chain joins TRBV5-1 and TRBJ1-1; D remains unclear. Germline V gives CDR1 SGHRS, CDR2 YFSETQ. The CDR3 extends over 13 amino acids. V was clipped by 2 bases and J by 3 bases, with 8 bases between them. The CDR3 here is CASSFGLDTEAFF. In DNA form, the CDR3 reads TGCGCCAGCAGCTTCGGGCTTGACACTGAAGCTTTCTTT.

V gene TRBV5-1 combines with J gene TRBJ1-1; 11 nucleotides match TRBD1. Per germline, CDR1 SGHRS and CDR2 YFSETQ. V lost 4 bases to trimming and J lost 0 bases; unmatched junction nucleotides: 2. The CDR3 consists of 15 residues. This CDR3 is CASSRDRGMNTEAFF. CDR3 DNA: TGCGCCAGCAGCCGGGACAGGGGGATGAACACTGAAGCTTTCTTT.

The CDR3 DNA reads TGTGCCAGCAGCTCCCCGAAGAGCTCCTACGAGCAGTACTTC. It yields the protein CASSSPKSSYEQYF. The rearrangement joins TRBV7-2 to TRBJ2-7; D is unresolved. This CDR3 region has 14 residues. Germline CDR1 and CDR2: SGHTA and FQGNSA. Trimming removed 4 bases from V and 0 bases from J, with 10 bases in between.

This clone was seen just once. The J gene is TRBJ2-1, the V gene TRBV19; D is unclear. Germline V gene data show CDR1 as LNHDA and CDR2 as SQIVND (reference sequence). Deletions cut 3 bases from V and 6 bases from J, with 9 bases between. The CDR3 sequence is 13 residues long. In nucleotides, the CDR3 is TGTGCCAGTAGTATTCAGAGAGGCAATGAGCAGTTCTTC. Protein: CASSIQRGNEQFF.

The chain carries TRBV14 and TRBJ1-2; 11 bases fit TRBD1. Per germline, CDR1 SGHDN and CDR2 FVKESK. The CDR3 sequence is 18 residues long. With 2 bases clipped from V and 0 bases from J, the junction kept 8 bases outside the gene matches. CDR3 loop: CASSQFSGQGETNYGYTF. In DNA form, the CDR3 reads TGTGCCAGCAGCCAATTCTCGGGACAGGGGGAGACTAACTATGGCTACACCTTC.

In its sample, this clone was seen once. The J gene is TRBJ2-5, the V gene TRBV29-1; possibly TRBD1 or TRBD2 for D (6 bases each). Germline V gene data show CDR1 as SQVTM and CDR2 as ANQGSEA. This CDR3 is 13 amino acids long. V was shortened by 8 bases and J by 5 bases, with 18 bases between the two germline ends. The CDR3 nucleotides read TGCAGCTTCGGGGGCCCGTCAGAGGAGACCCAGTACTTC. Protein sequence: CSFGGPSEETQYF.

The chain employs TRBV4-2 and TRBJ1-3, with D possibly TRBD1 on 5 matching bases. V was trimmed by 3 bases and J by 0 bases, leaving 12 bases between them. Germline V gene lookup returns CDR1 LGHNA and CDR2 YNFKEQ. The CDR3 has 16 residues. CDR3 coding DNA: TGTGCCAGCAGCCAGCCGGGACCCGACTCTGGAAACACCATATATTTT. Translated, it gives CASSQPGPDSGNTIYF.

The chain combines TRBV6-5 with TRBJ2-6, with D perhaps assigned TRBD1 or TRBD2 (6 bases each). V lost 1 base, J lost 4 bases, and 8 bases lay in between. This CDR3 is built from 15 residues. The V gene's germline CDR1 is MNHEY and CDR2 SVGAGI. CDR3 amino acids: CASSYWGAGANVLTF. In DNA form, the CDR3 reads TGTGCCAGCAGTTACTGGGGGGCCGGGGCCAACGTCCTGACTTTC.

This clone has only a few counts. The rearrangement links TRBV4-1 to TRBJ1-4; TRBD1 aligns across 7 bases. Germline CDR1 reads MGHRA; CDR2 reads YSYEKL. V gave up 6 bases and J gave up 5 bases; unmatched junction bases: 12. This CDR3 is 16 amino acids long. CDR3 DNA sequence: TGCGCCAGCAGTTCTACAGGGGTGCCCGTAAATGAAAAACTGTTTTTT. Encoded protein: CASSSTGVPVNEKLFF.

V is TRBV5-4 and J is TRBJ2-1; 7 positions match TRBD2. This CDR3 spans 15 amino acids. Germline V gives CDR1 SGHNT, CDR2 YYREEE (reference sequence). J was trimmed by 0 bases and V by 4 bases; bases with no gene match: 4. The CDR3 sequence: CASSPGLSSYNEQFF. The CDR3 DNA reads TGTGCCAGCAGCCCGGGACTAAGCTCCTACAATGAGCAGTTCTTC.

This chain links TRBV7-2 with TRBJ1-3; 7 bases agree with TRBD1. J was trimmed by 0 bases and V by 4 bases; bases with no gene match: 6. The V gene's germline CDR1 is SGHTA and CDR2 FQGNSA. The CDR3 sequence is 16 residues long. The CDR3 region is CASSYRGRGSGNTIYF. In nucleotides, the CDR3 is TGTGCCAGCAGCTACAGGGGAAGAGGCTCTGGAAACACCATATATTTT.

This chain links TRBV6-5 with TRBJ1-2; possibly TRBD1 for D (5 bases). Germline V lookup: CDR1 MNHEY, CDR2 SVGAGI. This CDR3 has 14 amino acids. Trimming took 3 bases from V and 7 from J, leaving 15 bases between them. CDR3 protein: CASSYRRGSGGYTF. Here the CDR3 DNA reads TGTGCCAGCAGTTATCGCCGGGGGTCCGGTGGCTACACCTTC.

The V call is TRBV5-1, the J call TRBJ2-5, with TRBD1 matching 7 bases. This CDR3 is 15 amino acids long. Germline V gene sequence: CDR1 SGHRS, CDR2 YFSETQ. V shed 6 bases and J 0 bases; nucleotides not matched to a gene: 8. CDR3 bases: TGCGCCAGCACCCGACAGGGCGGGTACCAAGAGACCCAGTACTTC. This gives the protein CASTRQGGYQETQYF.

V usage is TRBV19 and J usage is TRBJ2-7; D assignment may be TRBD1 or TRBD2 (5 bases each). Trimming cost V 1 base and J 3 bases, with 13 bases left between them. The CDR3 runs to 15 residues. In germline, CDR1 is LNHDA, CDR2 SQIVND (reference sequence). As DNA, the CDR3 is TGTGCCAGTAGTATAGGGATCGGGGCGGACTACGAGCAGTACTTC. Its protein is CASSIGIGADYEQYF.

The CDR3 here is CASSLRLAGGPGGEQYF. The CDR3, as DNA: TGTGCCAGCAGCTTACGGCTAGCGGGGGGCCCTGGAGGAGAGCAGTACTTC. The chain carries TRBV13 and TRBJ2-7; 11 bases are a match to TRBD2. The V gene's germline CDR1 is PRHDT and CDR2 FYEKMQ (reference sequence). There are 17 residues in the CDR3. Losses at the gene ends were 2 bases for V and 7 bases for J; bases not matched to a gene: 13.

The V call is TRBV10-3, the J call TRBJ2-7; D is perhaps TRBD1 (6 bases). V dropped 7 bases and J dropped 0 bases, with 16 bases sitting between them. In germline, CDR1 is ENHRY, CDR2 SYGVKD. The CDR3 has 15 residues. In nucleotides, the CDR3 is TGTGCCATCACCGGAAACGACAGGTCCTCCTACGAGCAGTACTTC. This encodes CAITGNDRSSYEQYF.

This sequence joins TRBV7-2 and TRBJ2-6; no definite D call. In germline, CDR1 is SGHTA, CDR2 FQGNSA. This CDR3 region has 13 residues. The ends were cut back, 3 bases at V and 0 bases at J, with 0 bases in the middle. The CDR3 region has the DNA TGTGCCAGCAGCTTCTCTGGGGCCAACGTCCTGACTTTC. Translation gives CASSFSGANVLTF.

CDR3 DNA: TGTGCCAGCAGCGGCCACATCGGGGAGCTGTTTTTT. Protein: CASSGHIGELFF. The chain recombines TRBV11-2 with TRBJ2-2; no reliable D call. The CDR3 is made up of 12 amino acids. V was shortened by 5 bases and J by 7 bases, with 8 bases between the two germline ends. The germline CDR1 and CDR2 sequences are SGHAT and FQNNGV.

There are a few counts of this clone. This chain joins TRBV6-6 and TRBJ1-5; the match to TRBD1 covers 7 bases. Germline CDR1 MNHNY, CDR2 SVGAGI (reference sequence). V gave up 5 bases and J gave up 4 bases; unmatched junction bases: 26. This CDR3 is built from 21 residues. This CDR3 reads CASSPTRMTFETGRGNQPQHF. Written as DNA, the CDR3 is TGTGCCAGCAGTCCGACCCGGATGACATTCGAGACAGGGAGGGGAAATCAGCCCCAGCATTTT.

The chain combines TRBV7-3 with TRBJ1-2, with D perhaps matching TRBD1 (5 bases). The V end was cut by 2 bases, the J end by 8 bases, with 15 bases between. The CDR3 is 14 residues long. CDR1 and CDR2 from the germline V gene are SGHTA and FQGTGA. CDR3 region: CASSLSGPEGGYTF. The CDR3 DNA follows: TGTGCCAGCAGCTTATCGGGACCCGAGGGCGGCTACACCTTC.

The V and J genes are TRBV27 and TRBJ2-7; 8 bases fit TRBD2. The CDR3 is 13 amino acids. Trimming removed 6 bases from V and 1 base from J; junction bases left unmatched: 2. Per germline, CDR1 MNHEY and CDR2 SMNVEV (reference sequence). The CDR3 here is CASRGLDSYEQYF. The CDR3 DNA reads TGTGCCAGCAGGGGACTAGATTCCTACGAGCAGTACTTC.